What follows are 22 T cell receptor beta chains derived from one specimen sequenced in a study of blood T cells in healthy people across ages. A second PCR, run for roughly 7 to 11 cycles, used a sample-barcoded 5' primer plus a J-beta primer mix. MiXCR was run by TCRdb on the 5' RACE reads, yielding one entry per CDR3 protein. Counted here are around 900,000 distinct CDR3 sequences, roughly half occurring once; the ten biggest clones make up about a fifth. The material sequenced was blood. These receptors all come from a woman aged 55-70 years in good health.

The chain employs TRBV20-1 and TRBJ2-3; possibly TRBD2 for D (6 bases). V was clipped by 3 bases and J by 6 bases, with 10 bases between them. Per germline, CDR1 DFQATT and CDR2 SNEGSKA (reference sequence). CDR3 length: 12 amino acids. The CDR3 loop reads CSASGRQDTQYF. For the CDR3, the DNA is TGCAGTGCTAGCGGGAGACAGGATACGCAGTATTTT.

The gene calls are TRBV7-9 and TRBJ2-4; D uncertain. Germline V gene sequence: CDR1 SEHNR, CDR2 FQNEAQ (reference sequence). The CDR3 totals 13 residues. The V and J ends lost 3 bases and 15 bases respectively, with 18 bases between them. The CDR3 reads CASSFHDRASPYF. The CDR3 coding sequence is TGTGCCAGCAGCTTCCACGATAGAGCGTCCCCGTACTTC.

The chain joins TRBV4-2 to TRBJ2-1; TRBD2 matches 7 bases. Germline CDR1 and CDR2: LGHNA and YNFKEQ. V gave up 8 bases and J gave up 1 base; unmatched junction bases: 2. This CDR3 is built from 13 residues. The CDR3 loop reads CASAGESYNEQFF. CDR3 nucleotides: TGTGCCAGCGCGGGGGAGTCCTACAATGAGCAGTTCTTC.

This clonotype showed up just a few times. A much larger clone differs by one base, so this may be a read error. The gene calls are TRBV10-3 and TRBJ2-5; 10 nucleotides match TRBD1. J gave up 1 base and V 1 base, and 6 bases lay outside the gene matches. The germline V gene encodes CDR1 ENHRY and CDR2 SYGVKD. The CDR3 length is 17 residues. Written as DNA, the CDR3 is TGTGCCATCAGTGAGTTTAGGGACAGGGGTCTCCAAGAGACCCAGTACTTC. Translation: CAISEFRDRGLQETQYF.

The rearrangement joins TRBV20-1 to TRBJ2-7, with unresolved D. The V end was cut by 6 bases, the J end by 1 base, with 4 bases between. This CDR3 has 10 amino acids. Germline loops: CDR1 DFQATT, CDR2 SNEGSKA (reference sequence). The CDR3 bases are TGCAGTGCCCAATCCTACGAGCAGTACTTC. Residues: CSAQSYEQYF.

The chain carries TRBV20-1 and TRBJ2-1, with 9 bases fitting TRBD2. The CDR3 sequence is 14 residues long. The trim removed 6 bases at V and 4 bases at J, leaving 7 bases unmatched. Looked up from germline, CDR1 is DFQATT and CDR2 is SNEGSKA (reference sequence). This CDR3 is CSASSGSRYNEQFF. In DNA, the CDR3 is TGCAGTGCCAGTAGCGGGAGTAGGTACAATGAGCAGTTCTTC.

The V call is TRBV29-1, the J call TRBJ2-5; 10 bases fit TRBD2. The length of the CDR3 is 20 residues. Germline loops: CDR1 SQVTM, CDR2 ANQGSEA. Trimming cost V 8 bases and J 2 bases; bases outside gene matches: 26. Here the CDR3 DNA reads TGCAGCATCGGGGGTCCCACAGGGGCTAGCGGGAGTCTCGCGCAAGAGACCCAGTACTTC. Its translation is CSIGGPTGASGSLAQETQYF.

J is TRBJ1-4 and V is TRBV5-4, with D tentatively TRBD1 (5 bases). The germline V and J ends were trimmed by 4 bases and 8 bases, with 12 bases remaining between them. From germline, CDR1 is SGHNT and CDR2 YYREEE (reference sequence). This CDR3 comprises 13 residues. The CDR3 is CASSVRGEEKLFF. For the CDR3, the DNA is TGTGCCAGCAGCGTTAGGGGTGAGGAAAAACTGTTTTTT.

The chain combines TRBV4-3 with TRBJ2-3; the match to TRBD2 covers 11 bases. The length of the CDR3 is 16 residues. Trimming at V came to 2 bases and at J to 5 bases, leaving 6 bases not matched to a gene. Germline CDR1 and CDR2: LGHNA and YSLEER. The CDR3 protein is CASSQTLAGEEDTQYF. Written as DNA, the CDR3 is TGCGCCAGCAGCCAAACACTAGCGGGAGAAGAAGATACGCAGTATTTT.

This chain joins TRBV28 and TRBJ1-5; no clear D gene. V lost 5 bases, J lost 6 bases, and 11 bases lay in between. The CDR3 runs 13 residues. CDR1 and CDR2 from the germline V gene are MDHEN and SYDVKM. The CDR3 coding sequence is TGTGCCAGCAGTCCGATGGGTGGTCAGCCCCAGCATTTT. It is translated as CASSPMGGQPQHF.

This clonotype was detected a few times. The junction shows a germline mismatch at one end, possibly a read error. The CDR3 sequence is CSAERGGGTDTQYF. The CDR3 DNA reads TGCAGCGCTGAAAGGGGTGGGGGTACAGATACGCAGTATTTT. The rearrangement links TRBV29-1 to TRBJ2-3; D may match TRBD1 or TRBD2 (5 bases each). The CDR3 runs 14 residues. Germline lookup yields CDR1 SQVTM and CDR2 ANQGSEA.

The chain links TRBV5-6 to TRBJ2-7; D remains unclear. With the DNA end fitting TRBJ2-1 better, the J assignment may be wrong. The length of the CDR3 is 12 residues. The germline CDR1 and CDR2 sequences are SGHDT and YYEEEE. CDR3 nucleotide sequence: TGTGCCAGCAGCTTGGAGCTATTTGAGCAGTTCTTC. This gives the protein CASSLELFEQFF.

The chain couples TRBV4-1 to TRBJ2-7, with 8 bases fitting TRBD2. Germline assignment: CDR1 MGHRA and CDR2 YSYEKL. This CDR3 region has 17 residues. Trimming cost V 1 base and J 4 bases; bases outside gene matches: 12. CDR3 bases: TGCGCCAGCAGCCAAGCGGCGCCGGGAGGGCCCTCATACGAGCAGTACTTC. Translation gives CASSQAAPGGPSYEQYF.

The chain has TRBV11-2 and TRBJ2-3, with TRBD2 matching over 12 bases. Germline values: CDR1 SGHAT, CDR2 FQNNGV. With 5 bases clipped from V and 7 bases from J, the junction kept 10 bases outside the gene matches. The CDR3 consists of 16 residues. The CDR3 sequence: CASSTGLAGRFNTQYF. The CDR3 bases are TGTGCCAGCAGCACCGGACTAGCGGGGCGCTTTAATACGCAGTATTTT.

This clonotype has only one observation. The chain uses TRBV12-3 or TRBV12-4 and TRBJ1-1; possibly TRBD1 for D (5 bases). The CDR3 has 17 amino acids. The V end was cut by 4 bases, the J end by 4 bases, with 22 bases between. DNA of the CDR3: TGTGCCAGCAGTTACGGGCAGGGAGCCCTGAGGGGCACTGAAGCTTTCTTT. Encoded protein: CASSYGQGALRGTEAFF.

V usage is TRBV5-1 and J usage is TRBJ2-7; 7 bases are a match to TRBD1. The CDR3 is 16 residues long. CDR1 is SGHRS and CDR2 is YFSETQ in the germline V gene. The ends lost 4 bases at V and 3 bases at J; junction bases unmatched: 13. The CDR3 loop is CASSPARDRVIYEQYF. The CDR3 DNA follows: TGCGCCAGCAGCCCGGCCAGAGACAGGGTGATCTACGAGCAGTACTTC. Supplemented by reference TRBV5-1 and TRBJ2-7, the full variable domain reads KAGVTQTPRYLIKTRGQQVTLSCSPISGHRSVSWYQQTPGQGLQFLFEYFSETQRNKGNFPGRFSGRQFSNSRSEMNVSTLELGDSALYLCASSPARDRVIYEQYFGPGTRLTVT.

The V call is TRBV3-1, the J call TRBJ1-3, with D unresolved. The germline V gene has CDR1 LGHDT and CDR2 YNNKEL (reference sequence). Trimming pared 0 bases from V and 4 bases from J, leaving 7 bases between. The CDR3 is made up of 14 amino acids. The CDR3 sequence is CASSQEYIGNTIYF. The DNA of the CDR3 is TGTGCCAGCAGCCAAGAATATATAGGAAACACCATATATTTT.

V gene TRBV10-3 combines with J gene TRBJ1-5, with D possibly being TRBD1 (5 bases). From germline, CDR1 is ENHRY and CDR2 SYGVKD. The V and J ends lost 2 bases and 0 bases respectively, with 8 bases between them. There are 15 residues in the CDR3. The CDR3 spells CAISEAGYSNQPQHF. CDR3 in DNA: TGTGCCATCAGTGAGGCAGGGTATAGCAATCAGCCCCAGCATTTT.

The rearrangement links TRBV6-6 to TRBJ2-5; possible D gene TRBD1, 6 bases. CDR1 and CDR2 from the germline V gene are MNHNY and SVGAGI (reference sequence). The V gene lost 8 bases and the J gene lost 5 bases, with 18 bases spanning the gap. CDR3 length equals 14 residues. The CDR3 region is CASRVRQVGETQYF. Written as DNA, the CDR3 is TGTGCCAGCCGAGTGAGACAGGTCGGGGAGACCCAGTACTTC.

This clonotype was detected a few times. The CDR3 protein is CATSRDLVAKETQYF. CDR3 DNA: TGTGCCACCAGCAGAGATTTGGTTGCTAAAGAGACCCAGTACTTC. J is TRBJ2-5 and V is TRBV15, with no clear D. The CDR3 totals 15 residues. The V end was cut by 0 bases, the J end by 3 bases, with 11 bases between. The germline CDR1 and CDR2 sequences are LNHNV and YYDKDF (reference sequence).

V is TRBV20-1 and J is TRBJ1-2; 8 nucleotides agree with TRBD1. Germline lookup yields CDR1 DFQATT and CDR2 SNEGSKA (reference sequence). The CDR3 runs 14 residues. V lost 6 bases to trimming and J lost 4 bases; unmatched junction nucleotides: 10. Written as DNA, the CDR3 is TGCAGTGCCAGGGTTCCGACAGGGGTCTATGGCTACACCTTC. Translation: CSARVPTGVYGYTF.

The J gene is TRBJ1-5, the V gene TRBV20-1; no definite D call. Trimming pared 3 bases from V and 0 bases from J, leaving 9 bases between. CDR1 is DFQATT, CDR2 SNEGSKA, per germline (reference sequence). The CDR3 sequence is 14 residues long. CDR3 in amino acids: CSASPGFSNQPQHF. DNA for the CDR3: TGCAGTGCTAGTCCGGGCTTTAGCAATCAGCCCCAGCATTTT.